There are a few counts of the clone carrying this T cell receptor (beta chain). As yet, its antigen is unknown. This record comes from a study of T cell repertoires in cytomegalovirus infection. Turning to the study itself: The authors relied on CMV epitopes, both recently identified HLA-C-restricted and well-studied HLA-B-restricted. Signatures in public TCR beta sequences pointed to both CMV infection and matching HLA type.

One entry per CDR3 protein, called by TCRdb with MiXCR from the reads. Of approximately 89,000 distinct CDR3 sequences listed, over 25% were seen once; the top ten hold roughly 70%. Study-wide results and caveats: The study identified carriers of CMV plus the relevant HLA from cumulative public TCR beta family frequency. The response measured ex vivo was dominated by TCR beta clonotypes (HLA-C-restricted and CMV-specific).

Germline CDR1 and CDR2: SGDLS and YYNGEE. CDR3 length: 13 amino acids. V lost 3 bases and J lost 8, with 11 bases in between. The receptor's source is a human donor in good health (CMV status not recorded). Some clones in this sample may be carry-over from other donors' samples. The sample was CD8+ T cells from cultured PBMCs, taken from culture after CMV antigen stimulation. The chain has TRBV9 and TRBJ1-4; D gene unclear. In DNA form, the CDR3 reads TGTGCCAGCAGCGGAAGGTATGGAGAAAAACTGTTTTTT. Amino acid sequence: CASSGRYGEKLFF. Supplemented by reference TRBV9 and TRBJ1-4, the full variable domain reads DSGVTQTPKHLITATGQRVTLRCSPRSGDLSVYWYQQSLDQGLQFLIQYYNGEERAKGNILERFSAQQFPDLHSELNLSSLELGDSALYFCASSGRYGEKLFFGSGTQLSVL.